The clone carrying this T cell receptor beta chain was detected a few times. Antigen unknown. The data were obtained in a study of vaccination and CD4 T cells after COVID-19. Study information: Each post-COVID sample was drawn after diagnosis, and the median interval was roughly 100 days (range 35 to 161).

The Oncomine TCR Beta short-read assay was applied to DNA of cultured CD4+ T cells. Each CDR3 protein gets one entry after TCRdb re-called the PCR reads with MiXCR. The repertoire holds thousands of distinct CDR3 sequences, with roughly 70% as singletons. Specified treatment: approximately 9-day PBMC culture with coronavirus spike peptide pools or control peptides (ViraFEST assay). Negative selection enriched CD4+ T cells from cultures at roughly 10 days. This CDR3 spans 17 amino acids. The sample consisted of CD4+ T cells from blood, cultured in vitro. The chain is built from TRBV21-1 and TRBJ1-2; TRBD1 is taken as the D call from the table, unchecked against the DNA. TRBV21-1 is termed a pseudogene. The receptor's source is a human donor who had recovered from COVID-19. CDR3 loop: CASSSPSPGQGCSGYTF. The DNA for the CDR3 is TGTGCCAGCAGCAGCCCCTCCCCGGGACAGGGTTGCTCTGGCTACACCTTC.